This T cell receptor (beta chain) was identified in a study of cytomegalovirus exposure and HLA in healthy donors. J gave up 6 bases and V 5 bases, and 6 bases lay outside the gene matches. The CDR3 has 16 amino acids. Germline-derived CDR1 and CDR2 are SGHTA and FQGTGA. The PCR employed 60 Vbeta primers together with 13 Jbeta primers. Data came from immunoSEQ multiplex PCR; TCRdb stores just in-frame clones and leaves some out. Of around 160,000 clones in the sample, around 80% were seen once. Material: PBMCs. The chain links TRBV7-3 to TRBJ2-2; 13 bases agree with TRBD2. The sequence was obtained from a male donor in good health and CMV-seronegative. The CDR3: CASSHRLAGGAGELFF. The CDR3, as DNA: TGTGCCAGCAGCCATCGACTAGCGGGGGGTGCCGGGGAGCTGTTTTTT.